This T cell receptor beta chain was sequenced for a study of cytomegalovirus exposure and HLA in healthy donors. The PCR had 60 Vbeta and 13 Jbeta primers. Using immunoSEQ multiplex PCR, the repertoire was profiled, and TCRdb retains in-frame clones only, with some absent. Among approximately 150,000 clones listed, approximately 88% were seen once. Looked up from germline, CDR1 is MNHNS and CDR2 is SASEGT. The CDR3 runs to 14 residues. V gave up 6 bases and J gave up 0 bases, with 11 bases separating them. This receptor was obtained from a woman aged 25-40 years in good health and CMV-seronegative. Sequences were obtained from PBMCs. The chain combines TRBV6-1 with TRBJ1-1; the D gene is possibly TRBD1 (5 bases). The CDR3 DNA reads as TGTGCCAGCAGGCTCAAGGGGATGAACACTGAAGCTTTCTTT. It encodes CASRLKGMNTEAFF.